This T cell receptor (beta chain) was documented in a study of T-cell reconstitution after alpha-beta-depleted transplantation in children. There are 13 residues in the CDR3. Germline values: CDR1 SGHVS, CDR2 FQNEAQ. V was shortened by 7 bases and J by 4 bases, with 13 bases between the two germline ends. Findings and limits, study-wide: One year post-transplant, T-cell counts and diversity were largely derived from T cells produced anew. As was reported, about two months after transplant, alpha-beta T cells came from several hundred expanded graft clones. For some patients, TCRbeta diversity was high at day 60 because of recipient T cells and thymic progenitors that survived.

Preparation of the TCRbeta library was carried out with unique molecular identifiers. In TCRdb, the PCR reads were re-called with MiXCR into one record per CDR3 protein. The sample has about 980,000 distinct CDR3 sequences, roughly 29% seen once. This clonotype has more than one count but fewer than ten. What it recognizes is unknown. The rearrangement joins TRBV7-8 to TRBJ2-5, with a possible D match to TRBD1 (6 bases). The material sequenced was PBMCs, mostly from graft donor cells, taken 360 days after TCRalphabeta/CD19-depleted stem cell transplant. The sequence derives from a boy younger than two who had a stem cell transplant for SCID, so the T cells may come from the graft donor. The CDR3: CASTGENAETQYF. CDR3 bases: TGTGCCAGCACAGGGGAAAACGCAGAGACCCAGTACTTC.